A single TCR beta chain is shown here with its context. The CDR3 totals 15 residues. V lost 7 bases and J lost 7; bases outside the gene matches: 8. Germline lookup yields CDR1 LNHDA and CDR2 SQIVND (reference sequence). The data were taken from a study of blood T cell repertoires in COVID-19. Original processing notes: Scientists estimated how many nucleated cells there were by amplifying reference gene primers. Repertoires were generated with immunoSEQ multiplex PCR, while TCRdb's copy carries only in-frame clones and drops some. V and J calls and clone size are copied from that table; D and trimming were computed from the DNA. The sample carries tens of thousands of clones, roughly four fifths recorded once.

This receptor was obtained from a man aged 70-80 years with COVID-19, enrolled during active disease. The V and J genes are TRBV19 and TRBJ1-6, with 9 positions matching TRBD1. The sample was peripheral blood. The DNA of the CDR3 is TGTGCCAGTATCCCTACAGGGGGCCCGAATTCACCCCTCCACTTT. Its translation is CASIPTGGPNSPLHF.